This TCR beta chain emerged from a study of blood T cell repertoires in COVID-19. Sequencing was performed with immunoSEQ multiplex PCR; in TCRdb, only in-frame clones are kept and a portion is missing. The table includes hundreds of thousands of clones, 85% to 90% detected once. Germline V gene lookup returns CDR1 SNHLY and CDR2 FYNNEI. CDR3 length: 15 amino acids. The junction had 4 bases not matched to a gene; V was cut back by 2 bases and J by 3 bases. This clone showed up just a few times. V and J are TRBV2 and TRBJ2-3, with 8 bases aligning to TRBD2. This sequence originates from a man younger than 40 who had been exposed to COVID-19. The sequenced sample consisted of PBMCs or T cells enriched from blood (not recorded which). CDR3 loop: CASSELRGDTDTQYF. The CDR3 bases are TGTGCCAGCAGTGAATTGCGGGGGGATACAGATACGCAGTATTTT.